What follows describes a single T cell receptor beta chain. What it binds is not known. The record originates from a study of a mutant IDH1 vaccine in newly diagnosed glioma. Generated by immunoSEQ multiplex PCR, the TCRdb table keeps only in-frame clones and is missing some. The sample lists about 94,000 clones, about nine tenths seen once, with approximately 0.8% in the top ten. Specified time point: week 47, end of study. Each dose of the vaccine consisted of 300 ug of mutant IDH1 20-mer peptide, with topical imiquimod. Vaccination of patients was performed eight times, in weeks 1, 3, 5, 7, 11, 15, 19 and 23. Germline CDR1 is SGHAT and CDR2 is FQNNGV. The V end was cut by 1 base, the J end by 3 bases, with 7 bases between. This CDR3 is 13 amino acids long.

V gene TRBV11-2 combines with J gene TRBJ2-7, with D unclear. The sequence derives from a woman in her 50s with glioma. The sample here was PBMCs, taken from a glioma patient whose treatment included an IDH1 peptide vaccine. The CDR3, as DNA: TGTGCCAGCAGCTTAGGGCGAAGCTACGAGCAGTACTTC. Translating it yields CASSLGRSYEQYF.